Listed below are T cell receptor beta chains from one sample, sequenced in a study of T cells after yellow fever vaccination. TCRdb used MiXCR to reprocess the 5' RACE reads, holding one entry per CDR3 protein. This repertoire shows hundreds of thousands of distinct CDR3 sequences, more than 9% found once; its top ten account for 15%. Specimen: PBMCs, collected on the day of the yellow fever booster vaccination. The receptors originated from a man aged 30 to 45 who received the YFV17D yellow fever vaccine. CDR3s include the opening cysteine and the closing phenylalanine or tryptophan. D genes are given only for firm matches. Clone size is stated in some rows and not others, as once, few, many or a class when expanded.

J: TRBJ2-2; V: TRBV7-2; D: .; size: few; DNA: TGTGCCAGCAGCTTATTTCTGAACACCGGGGAGCTGTTTTTT; CDR3: CASSLFLNTGELFF
J: TRBJ2-7; V: TRBV6-5; D: TRBD2; size: few; DNA: TGTGCCAGCAGTTATGAACTAGCGGCCTACGAGCAGTACTTC; CDR3: CASSYELAAYEQYF
J: TRBJ2-5; V: TRBV2; D: .; size: few; DNA: TGTGCCAGCAGTGAACTTCGGGGCTGGGGAGAGACCCAGTACTTC; CDR3: CASSELRGWGETQYF
J: TRBJ2-7; V: TRBV11-1; D: .; size: few; DNA: TGTGCCAGCAGCTTAGCCGCTAATCACGAGCAGTACTTC; CDR3: CASSLAANHEQYF
J: TRBJ2-7; V: TRBV7-2; D: .; size: few; DNA: TGTGCCAGCAGCTATCCCCTTCAGGGCTCCTACGAGCAGTACTTC; CDR3: CASSYPLQGSYEQYF
J: TRBJ2-1; V: TRBV4-1; D: TRBD2; size: few; DNA: TGCGCCAGCAGCCAAGAACGACTAGCAGCACGCTACAATGAGCAGTTCTTC; CDR3: CASSQERLAARYNEQFF
J: TRBJ2-1; V: TRBV12-3/TRBV12-4; D: .; size: few; DNA: TGTGCCAGCAGCTTGGGACTTCAGTCGAGGGAGCAGTTCTTC; CDR3: CASSLGLQSREQFF
J: TRBJ1-1; V: TRBV6-5; D: .; size: .; DNA: TGTGCCAGCAGTTATCGGTCGGGGACTGAAGCTTTCTTT; CDR3: CASSYRSGTEAFF
J: TRBJ2-1; V: TRBV6-1; D: .; size: .; DNA: TGTGCCAGCAGGCAACTAGACACCCACAATGAGCAGTTCTTC; CDR3: CASRQLDTHNEQFF
J: TRBJ2-3; V: TRBV6-5; D: TRBD2; size: few; DNA: TGTGCCAGCAGTTTAACCGGGACTAGCGGGAGCTGGGCCGATACGCAGTATTTT; CDR3: CASSLTGTSGSWADTQYF
J: TRBJ1-6; V: TRBV9; D: .; size: few; DNA: TGTGCCAGCACCGGCGGCCTGCATTCACCCCTCCACTTT; CDR3: CASTGGLHSPLHF
J: TRBJ2-7; V: TRBV20-1; D: TRBD2; size: few; DNA: TGCAGTGCCGGGACGGGACTAGCGTACGAGCAGTACTTC; CDR3: CSAGTGLAYEQYF
J: TRBJ2-3; V: TRBV15; D: TRBD1; size: many; DNA: TGTGCCACCAGCAGGGGACAGGGCACAGATACGCAGTATTTT; CDR3: CATSRGQGTDTQYF
J: TRBJ2-1; V: TRBV6-1; D: TRBD2; size: many; DNA: TGTGCCAGCAGCCCCCTAGCGGGAGCTACCGGGGTTGAGCAGTTCTTC; CDR3: CASSPLAGATGVEQFF
J: TRBJ2-5; V: TRBV10-3; D: TRBD2; size: .; DNA: TGTGCCACCACCGGCGGGAGTCGGGGCCAAGAGACCCAGTACTTC; CDR3: CATTGGSRGQETQYF
J: TRBJ2-3; V: TRBV20-1; D: .; size: .; DNA: TGCAGTGCCCGACTAGGGTTTAGGGCAGATACGCAGTATTTT; CDR3: CSARLGFRADTQYF
J: TRBJ2-7; V: TRBV20-1; D: .; size: .; DNA: TGCAGTGCTAGAGACTCCAACTCCTACGAGCAGTACTTC; CDR3: CSARDSNSYEQYF
J: TRBJ2-7; V: TRBV5-1; D: .; size: few; DNA: TGCGCCAGCAGCTTTGCGGGCTGGGAAGATTACGAGCAGTACTTC; CDR3: CASSFAGWEDYEQYF
J: TRBJ2-1; V: TRBV7-3; D: .; size: few; DNA: TGTGCCATTTCGGACCCCTACAATGAGCAGTTCTTC; CDR3: CAISDPYNEQFF
J: TRBJ2-3; V: TRBV5-1; D: .; size: few; DNA: TGCGCCAGCAGCCTCGGGAAGGGAGCGGCATCCACAGATACGCAGTATTTT; CDR3: CASSLGKGAASTDTQYF
J: TRBJ2-3; V: TRBV2; D: .; size: .; DNA: TGTGCCAGCAGTGAAGGACAGACAACAGATACGCAGTATTTT; CDR3: CASSEGQTTDTQYF
J: TRBJ2-7; V: TRBV18; D: .; size: .; DNA: TGTGCCAGCTCCCCCAGAACAGGGTCCCACGAGCAGTACTTC; CDR3: CASSPRTGSHEQYF
J: TRBJ2-7; V: TRBV28; D: TRBD1; size: many; DNA: TGTGCCAGCAGTTCGGGACAGAACAACTACGAGCAGTACTTC; CDR3: CASSSGQNNYEQYF
J: TRBJ2-2; V: TRBV11-2; D: .; size: .; DNA: TGTGCCAGCAGCTTATATCGGCATAACACCGGGGAGCTGTTTTTT; CDR3: CASSLYRHNTGELFF